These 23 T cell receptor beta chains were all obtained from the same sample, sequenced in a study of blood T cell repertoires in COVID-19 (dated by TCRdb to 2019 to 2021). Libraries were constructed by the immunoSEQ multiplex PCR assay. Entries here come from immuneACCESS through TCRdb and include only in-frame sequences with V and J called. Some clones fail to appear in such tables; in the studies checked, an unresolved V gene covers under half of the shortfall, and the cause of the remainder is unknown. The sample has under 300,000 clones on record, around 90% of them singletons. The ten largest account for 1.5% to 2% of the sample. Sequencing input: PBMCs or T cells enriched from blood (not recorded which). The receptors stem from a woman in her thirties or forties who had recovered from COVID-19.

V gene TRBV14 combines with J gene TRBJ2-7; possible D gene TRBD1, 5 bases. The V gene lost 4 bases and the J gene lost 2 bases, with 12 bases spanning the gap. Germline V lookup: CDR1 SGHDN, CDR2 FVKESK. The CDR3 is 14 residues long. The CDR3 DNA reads TGTGCCAGCAGCCCTTACAGGTTTGCCTACGAGCAGTACTTC. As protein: CASSPYRFAYEQYF.

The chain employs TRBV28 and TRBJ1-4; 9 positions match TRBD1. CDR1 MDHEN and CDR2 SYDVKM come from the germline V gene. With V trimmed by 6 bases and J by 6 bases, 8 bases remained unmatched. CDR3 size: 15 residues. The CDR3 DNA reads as TGTGCCAGCAGCACCCTCGACAGGGGGTATGAAAAACTGTTTTTT. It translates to CASSTLDRGYEKLFF.

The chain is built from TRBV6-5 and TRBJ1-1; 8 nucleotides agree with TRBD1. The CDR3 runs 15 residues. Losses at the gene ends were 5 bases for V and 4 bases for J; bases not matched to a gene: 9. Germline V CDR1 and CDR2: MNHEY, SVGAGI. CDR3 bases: TGTGCCAGCAGTAGCCAGGGGGCGCCGGGCACTGAAGCTTTCTTT. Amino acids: CASSSQGAPGTEAFF.

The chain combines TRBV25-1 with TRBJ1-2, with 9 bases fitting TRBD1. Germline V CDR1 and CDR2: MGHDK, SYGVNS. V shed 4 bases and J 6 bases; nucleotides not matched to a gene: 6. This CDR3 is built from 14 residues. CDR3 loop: CASSVPGQGNGYTF. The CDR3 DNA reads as TGTGCCAGCAGTGTTCCGGGACAGGGAAATGGCTACACCTTC.

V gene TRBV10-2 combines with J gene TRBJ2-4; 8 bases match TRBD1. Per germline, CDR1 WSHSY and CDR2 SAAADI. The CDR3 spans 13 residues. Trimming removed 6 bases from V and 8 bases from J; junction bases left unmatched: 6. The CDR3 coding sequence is TGCGCCAGCAGCCAGGGGGCTAGGGACATTCAGTACTTC. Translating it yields CASSQGARDIQYF.

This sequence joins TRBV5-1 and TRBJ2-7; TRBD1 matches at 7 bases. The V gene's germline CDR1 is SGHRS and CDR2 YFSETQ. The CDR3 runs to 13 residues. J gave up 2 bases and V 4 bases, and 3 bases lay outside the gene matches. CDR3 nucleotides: TGCGCCAGCAGCCGAGGGGGCCCCTACGAGCAGTACTTC. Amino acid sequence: CASSRGGPYEQYF.

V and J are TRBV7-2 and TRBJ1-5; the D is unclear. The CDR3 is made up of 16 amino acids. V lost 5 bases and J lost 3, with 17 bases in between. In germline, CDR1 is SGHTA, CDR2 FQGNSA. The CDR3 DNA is TGTGCCAGCAGCCCGGAGGGCGCAACTAACAATCAGCCCCAGCATTTT. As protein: CASSPEGATNNQPQHF.

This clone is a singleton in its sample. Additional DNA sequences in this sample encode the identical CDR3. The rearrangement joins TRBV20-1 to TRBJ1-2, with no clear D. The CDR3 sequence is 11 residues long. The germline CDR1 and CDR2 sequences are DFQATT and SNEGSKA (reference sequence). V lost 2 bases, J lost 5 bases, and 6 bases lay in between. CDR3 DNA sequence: TGCAGTGCTAGATCCGGGTATGGCTACACCTTC. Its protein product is CSARSGYGYTF.

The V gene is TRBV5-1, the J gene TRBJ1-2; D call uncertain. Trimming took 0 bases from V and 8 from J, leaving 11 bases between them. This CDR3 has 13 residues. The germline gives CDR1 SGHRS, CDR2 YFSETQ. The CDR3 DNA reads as TGCGCCAGCAGCTTGGGGTCTGGCGGAGGCTACACCTTC. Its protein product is CASSLGSGGGYTF.

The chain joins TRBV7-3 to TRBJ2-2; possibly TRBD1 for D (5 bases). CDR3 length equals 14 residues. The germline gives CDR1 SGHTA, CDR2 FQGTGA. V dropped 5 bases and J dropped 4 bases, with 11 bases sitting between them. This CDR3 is CASSPGHFTGELFF. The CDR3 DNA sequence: TGTGCCAGCAGCCCTGGACATTTCACCGGGGAGCTGTTTTTT.

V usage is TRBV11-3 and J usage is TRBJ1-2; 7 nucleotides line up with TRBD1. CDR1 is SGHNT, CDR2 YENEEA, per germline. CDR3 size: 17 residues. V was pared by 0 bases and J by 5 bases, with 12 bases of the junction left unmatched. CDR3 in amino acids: CASSLEEAGGSEYGYTF. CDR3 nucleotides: TGTGCCAGCAGCTTAGAGGAGGCAGGGGGGTCCGAGTATGGCTACACCTTC. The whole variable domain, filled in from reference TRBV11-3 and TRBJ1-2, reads EAGVVQSPRYKIIEKKQPVAFWCNPISGHNTLYWYLQNLGQGPELLIRYENEEAVDDSQLPKDRFSAERLKGVDSTLKIQPAELGDSAVYLCASSLEEAGGSEYGYTFGSGTRLTVV.

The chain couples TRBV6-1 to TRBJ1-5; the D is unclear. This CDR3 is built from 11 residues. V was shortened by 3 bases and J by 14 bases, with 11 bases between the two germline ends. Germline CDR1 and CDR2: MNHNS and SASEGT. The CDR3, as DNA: TGTGCCAGCAGTGATTTTAGGCGGGAGCATTTT. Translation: CASSDFRREHF.

The CDR3 is CASRPWGTAQETQYF. In nucleotides, the CDR3 is TGTGCCAGCCGCCCATGGGGGACTGCCCAAGAGACCCAGTACTTC. The gene calls are TRBV6-5 and TRBJ2-5, with D tentatively TRBD2 (6 bases). CDR3 length equals 15 residues. The germline V and J ends were trimmed by 8 bases and 1 base, with 17 bases remaining between them. Germline V gives CDR1 MNHEY, CDR2 SVGAGI.

DNA for the CDR3: TGTGCCAGGGGACTAGCGGCGGACACGCAGTATTTT. Translated: CARGLAADTQYF. This chain links TRBV6-4 with TRBJ2-3; 11 bases match TRBD2. The V segment lost 9 bases and the J segment 9 bases; nucleotides outside the gene matches: 5. Germline V lookup: CDR1 MRHNA, CDR2 SNTAGT. CDR3 size: 12 residues.

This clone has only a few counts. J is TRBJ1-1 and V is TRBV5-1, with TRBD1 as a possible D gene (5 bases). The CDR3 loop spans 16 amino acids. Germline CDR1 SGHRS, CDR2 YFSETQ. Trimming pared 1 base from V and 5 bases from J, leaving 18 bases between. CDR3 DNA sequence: TGCGCCAGCAGCTTGAACTCGGGTCAGTCAGGGACTGAAGCTTTCTTT. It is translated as CASSLNSGQSGTEAFF.

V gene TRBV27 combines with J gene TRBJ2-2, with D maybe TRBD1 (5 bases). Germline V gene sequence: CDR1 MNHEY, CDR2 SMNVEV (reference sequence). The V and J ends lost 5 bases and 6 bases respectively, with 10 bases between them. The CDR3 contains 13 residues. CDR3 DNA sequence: TGTGCCAGCAGTGACAGTTTTCCCGGGGAGCTGTTTTTT. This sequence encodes CASSDSFPGELFF.

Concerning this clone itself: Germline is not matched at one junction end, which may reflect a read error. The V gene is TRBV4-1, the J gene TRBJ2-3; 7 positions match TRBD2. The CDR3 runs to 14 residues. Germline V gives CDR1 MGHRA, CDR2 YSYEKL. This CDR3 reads CASRQRGSTDTQYF. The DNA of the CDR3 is TGCGCCAGCCGCCAGCGGGGAAGCACAGATACGCAGTATTTT.

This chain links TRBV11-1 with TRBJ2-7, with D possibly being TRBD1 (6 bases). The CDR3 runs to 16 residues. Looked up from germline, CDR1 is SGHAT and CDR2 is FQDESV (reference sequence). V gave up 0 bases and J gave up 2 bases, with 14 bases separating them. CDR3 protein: CASSLASRGVPYEQYF. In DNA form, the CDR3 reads TGTGCCAGCAGCTTAGCGAGCAGGGGCGTACCCTACGAGCAGTACTTC.

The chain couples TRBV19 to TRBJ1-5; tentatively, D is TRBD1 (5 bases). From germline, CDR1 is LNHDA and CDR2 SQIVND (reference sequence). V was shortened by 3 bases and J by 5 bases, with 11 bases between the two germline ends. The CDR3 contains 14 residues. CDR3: CASSISGFDQPQHF. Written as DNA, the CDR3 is TGTGCCAGTAGTATCTCAGGGTTCGATCAGCCCCAGCATTTT.

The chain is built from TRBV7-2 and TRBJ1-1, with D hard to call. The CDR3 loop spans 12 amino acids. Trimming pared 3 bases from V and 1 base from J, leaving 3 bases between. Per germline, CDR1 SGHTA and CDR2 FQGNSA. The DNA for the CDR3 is TGTGCCAGCAGCTTCAGGAACACTGAAGCTTTCTTT. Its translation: CASSFRNTEAFF. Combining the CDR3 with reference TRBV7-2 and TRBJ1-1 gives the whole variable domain GAGVSQSPSNKVTEKGKDVELRCDPISGHTALYWYRQSLGQGLEFLIYFQGNSAPDKSGLPSDRFSAERTGGSVSTLTIQRTQQEDSAVYLCASSFRNTEAFFGQGTRLTVV.

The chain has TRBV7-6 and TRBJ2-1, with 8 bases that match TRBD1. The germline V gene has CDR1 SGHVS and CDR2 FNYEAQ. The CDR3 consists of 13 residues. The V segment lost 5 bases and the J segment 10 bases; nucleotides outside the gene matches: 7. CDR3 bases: TGTGCCAGCAGCCAATACAACAGGGGGGAGCAGTTCTTC. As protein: CASSQYNRGEQFF. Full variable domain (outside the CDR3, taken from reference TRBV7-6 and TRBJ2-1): GAGVSQSPRYKVTKRGQDVALRCDPISGHVSLYWYRQALGQGPEFLTYFNYEAQQDKSGLPNDRFSAERPEGSISTLTIQRTEQRDSAMYRCASSQYNRGEQFFGPGTRLTVL.

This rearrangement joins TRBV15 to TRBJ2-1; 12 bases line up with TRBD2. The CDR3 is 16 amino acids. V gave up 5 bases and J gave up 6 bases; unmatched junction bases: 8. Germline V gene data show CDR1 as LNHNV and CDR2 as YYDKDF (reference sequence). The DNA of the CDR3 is TGTGCCACCAGCGCCCGACTAGCGGGAGCGGGCAATGAGCAGTTCTTC. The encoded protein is CATSARLAGAGNEQFF.

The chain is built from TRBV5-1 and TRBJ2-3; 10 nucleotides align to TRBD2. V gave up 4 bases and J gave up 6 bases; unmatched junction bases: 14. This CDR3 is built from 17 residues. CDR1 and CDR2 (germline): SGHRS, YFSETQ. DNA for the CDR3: TGCGCCAGCAGCCCAGTAGCGAGCGGGAGGGCCAGGGATACGCAGTATTTT. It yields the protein CASSPVASGRARDTQYF. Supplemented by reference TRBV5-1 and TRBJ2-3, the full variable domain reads KAGVTQTPRYLIKTRGQQVTLSCSPISGHRSVSWYQQTPGQGLQFLFEYFSETQRNKGNFPGRFSGRQFSNSRSEMNVSTLELGDSALYLCASSPVASGRARDTQYFGPGTRLTVL.